The 18 T cell receptor beta chains in this list originate from one sample, sequenced in a study of Ad26.COV2.S vaccination and SARS-CoV-2 variants. The assay was immunoSEQ multiplex PCR, and TCRdb's table has in-frame clones only and misses some. The table shows about 180,000 clones, with about 83% occurring only once. The source material was peripheral blood, sampled after recovery from COVID-19. The receptor set was obtained from a human donor who had recovered from COVID-19.

The genes are TRBV3-1 (or the pseudogene TRBV3-2) and TRBJ2-3; 7 nucleotides align to TRBD1. The CDR3 spans 17 residues. In germline, CDR1 is LGHDT, CDR2 YNNKEL (reference sequence). The junction had 10 bases not matched to a gene; V was cut back by 1 base and J by 3 bases. CDR3 sequence: CASSQVIRGWGTDTQYF. The CDR3 DNA sequence: TGTGCCAGCAGCCAAGTTATCAGGGGGTGGGGTACAGATACGCAGTATTTT.

The genes are TRBV19 and TRBJ2-5; D remains ambiguous. Germline assignment: CDR1 LNHDA and CDR2 SQIVND (reference sequence). The CDR3 sequence is 15 residues long. Deletions cut 3 bases from V and 3 bases from J, with 14 bases between. The CDR3 loop is CASSIEGPGEETQYF. The CDR3 DNA sequence: TGTGCCAGTAGTATTGAAGGGCCTGGGGAAGAGACCCAGTACTTC. Full variable domain (missing parts from reference TRBV19 and TRBJ2-5): DGGITQSPKYLFRKEGQNVTLSCEQNLNHDAMYWYRQDPGQGLRLIYYSQIVNDFQKGDIAEGYSVSREKKESFPLTVTSAQKNPTAFYLCASSIEGPGEETQYFGPGTRLLVL.

V is TRBV10-3 and J is TRBJ1-2, with D possibly TRBD1 on 6 matching bases. This CDR3 region has 14 residues. V lost 0 bases and J 4 bases, leaving 9 bases between the germline ends. Germline V gene sequence: CDR1 ENHRY, CDR2 SYGVKD. CDR3 protein: CAISESGGRYGYTF. The CDR3, as DNA: TGTGCCATCAGTGAGTCGGGGGGCCGCTATGGCTACACCTTC.

This chain links TRBV12-3 or TRBV12-4 with TRBJ2-5; D not resolved. The CDR3 extends over 12 amino acids. V was trimmed by 5 bases and J by 2 bases, leaving 6 bases between them. The DNA of the CDR3 is TGTGCCAGCAGTCCTCTTCAAGAGACCCAGTACTTC. This gives the protein CASSPLQETQYF.

J is TRBJ2-7 and V is TRBV6-5; possibly TRBD1 or TRBD2 for D (5 bases each). Trimming removed 5 bases at V and 4 bases at J, with 15 bases between. Germline CDR1 is MNHEY and CDR2 is SVGAGI. This CDR3 has 14 amino acids. The CDR3 DNA is TGTGCCAGCAGTCCGGGGCCCTCCCTTTACGAGCAGTACTTC. Translated: CASSPGPSLYEQYF.

The chain couples TRBV18 to TRBJ2-4; 9 bases map to TRBD1. After removal of 4 bases from V and 9 bases from J, the junction contained 10 bases not matched to a gene. The CDR3 covers 15 residues. From germline, CDR1 is KGHSH and CDR2 LQKENI. For the CDR3, the DNA is TGTGCCAGCTCACACCTGGACAGGGGCCAAGGCATTCAGTACTTC. Its translation: CASSHLDRGQGIQYF.

This chain links TRBV15 with TRBJ2-3, with 8 bases fitting TRBD1. Germline V gene sequence: CDR1 LNHNV, CDR2 YYDKDF (reference sequence). This CDR3 comprises 18 residues. V lost 0 bases to trimming and J lost 5 bases; unmatched junction nucleotides: 13. The CDR3 loop is CATSRDLKPGQVRDTQYF. In DNA, the CDR3 is TGTGCCACCAGCAGAGACCTTAAGCCGGGACAGGTACGAGATACGCAGTATTTT.

The V call is TRBV19, the J call TRBJ2-7; possibly TRBD1 for D (6 bases). The V gene lost 6 bases and the J gene lost 4 bases, with 19 bases spanning the gap. The CDR3 length is 15 residues. CDR1 and CDR2 (germline): LNHDA, SQIVND (reference sequence). The CDR3 nucleotides are TGTGCCAGTAGCCCCTGGGGGCTCAGTTCATACGAGCAGTACTTC. Its protein product is CASSPWGLSSYEQYF. The full variable domain, in which reference TRBV19 and TRBJ2-7 provide the parts outside the CDR3, is DGGITQSPKYLFRKEGQNVTLSCEQNLNHDAMYWYRQDPGQGLRLIYYSQIVNDFQKGDIAEGYSVSREKKESFPLTVTSAQKNPTAFYLCASSPWGLSSYEQYFGPGTRLTVT.

The CDR3 DNA reads as TGTGCGAGCGAGGCGGGTCACGGCGAGCAGTACTTC. It encodes CASEAGHGEQYF. The V call is TRBV6-5, the J call TRBJ2-7; D possibly corresponds to TRBD2 (5 bases). The CDR3 has 12 residues. Germline V gives CDR1 MNHEY, CDR2 SVGAGI.

The chain employs TRBV6-1 and TRBJ2-3, with unresolved D. The CDR3 covers 15 residues. Trimming took 3 bases from V and 0 from J, leaving 10 bases between them. CDR1 MNHNS and CDR2 SASEGT come from the germline V gene. CDR3 coding DNA: TGTGCCAGCAGTGATAAGGGCTTTAGCACAGATACGCAGTATTTT. As protein: CASSDKGFSTDTQYF.

The chain is built from TRBV28 and TRBJ1-1; 7 nucleotides agree with TRBD1. J gave up 1 base and V 5 bases, and 7 bases lay outside the gene matches. The germline gives CDR1 MDHEN, CDR2 SYDVKM. This CDR3 contains 15 residues. The CDR3, as DNA: TGTGCCAGCAGTGCCCTAGGGGGCGGGAACACTGAAGCTTTCTTT. Its protein product is CASSALGGGNTEAFF.

V is TRBV10-3 and J is TRBJ2-2, with 8 bases that match TRBD1. CDR3 length equals 14 residues. V lost 10 bases to trimming and J lost 6 bases; unmatched junction nucleotides: 10. Germline-derived CDR1 and CDR2 are ENHRY and SYGVKD. CDR3 residues: CATYTGTGPGELFF. The CDR3 DNA sequence: TGTGCCACCTATACCGGGACAGGTCCCGGGGAGCTGTTTTTT.

This chain's CDR3 is CASTLTPRNNYGYTF. CDR3 nucleotide sequence: TGTGCCAGTACCCTCACCCCCCGAAATAACTATGGCTACACCTTC. The genes are TRBV19 and TRBJ1-2, with D unclear. The ends were cut back, 7 bases at V and 1 base at J, with 16 bases in the middle. CDR1 is LNHDA, CDR2 SQIVND, per germline (reference sequence). The CDR3 consists of 15 residues.

The rearrangement joins TRBV11-2 to TRBJ1-1; tentative D call: TRBD1 (5 bases). Trimming left V 0 bases short and J 1 base short, with 12 bases between. The CDR3 has 16 amino acids. CDR1 and CDR2 from the germline V gene are SGHAT and FQNNGV. CDR3 nucleotide sequence: TGTGCCAGCAGCTTAGATCGTACAGGAGGGAACACTGAAGCTTTCTTT. Its translation: CASSLDRTGGNTEAFF.

V usage is TRBV19 and J usage is TRBJ2-7; D may correspond to TRBD1 or TRBD2 (5 bases each). The germline CDR1 and CDR2 sequences are LNHDA and SQIVND (reference sequence). The CDR3 totals 13 residues. Trimming stripped 6 bases from V and 2 bases from J, with 11 bases between. CDR3 sequence (DNA): TGTGCCAGTAGCGAGGGCAGGGCCTACGAGCAGTACTTC. Translated: CASSEGRAYEQYF.

The genes are TRBV28 and TRBJ1-6; D gene unclear. This CDR3 spans 14 amino acids. Germline V CDR1 and CDR2: MDHEN, SYDVKM. V lost 6 bases, J lost 8 bases, and 14 bases lay in between. This chain's CDR3 is CASSAAEFYSPLHF. Here the CDR3 DNA reads TGTGCCAGCAGCGCGGCCGAGTTTTATTCACCCCTCCACTTT.

CDR3 sequence reads: CASSQISGSGETQYF. CDR3 DNA: TGTGCCAGCAGCCAAATTAGCGGGAGTGGGGAGACCCAGTACTTC. The chain joins TRBV3-1 (or the pseudogene TRBV3-2) to TRBJ2-5, with 9 bases that match TRBD2. The CDR3 is made up of 15 amino acids. V was clipped by 2 bases and J by 5 bases; unmatched bases: 6. CDR1 is LGHDT and CDR2 is YNNKEL in the germline V gene (reference sequence).

The V call is TRBV19, the J call TRBJ1-6, with 10 positions matching TRBD1. The V and J ends lost 5 bases and 9 bases, in that order; junction bases with no gene match: 10. This CDR3 comprises 16 residues. Germline CDR1 and CDR2: LNHDA and SQIVND (reference sequence). CDR3 in DNA: TGTGCCAGTAGTTCCCGGGACAGGGGTAAGGGTTCACCCCTCCACTTT. It translates to CASSSRDRGKGSPLHF.